A single sample is the source of the 19 T cell receptor beta chains below, sequenced in a study of spatial heterogeneity in lung cancer. TCRdb re-called the 5' RACE reads through MiXCR, storing one row per CDR3 protein. Of tens of thousands of distinct CDR3 sequences in the sample, approximately 5.5% were seen once. Time point indicated: sample taken at primary tumor resection. The specimen comprised PBMCs, sampled at surgery. The origin of the receptors is a female donor with early-stage non-small cell lung cancer.

This clonotype turned up a few times. The chain employs TRBV7-9 and TRBJ2-7, with 9 bases aligning to TRBD1. Trimming took 4 bases from V and 5 from J; bases not matched to a gene: 9. CDR1 is SEHNR, CDR2 FQNEAQ, per germline (reference sequence). This CDR3 region has 15 residues. This CDR3 reads CASSYPGTGPDEQYF. The CDR3, as DNA: TGTGCCAGCAGCTACCCCGGGACAGGGCCTGACGAGCAGTACTTC.

This clonotype was seen at least ten times. The J gene is TRBJ2-3, the V gene TRBV11-2; D is uncertain. CDR3 length: 13 residues. Looked up from germline, CDR1 is SGHAT and CDR2 is FQNNGV. V was pared by 0 bases and J by 5 bases, with 6 bases between. The CDR3 here is CASSLDLEDTQYF. CDR3 sequence (DNA): TGTGCCAGCAGCTTAGATCTGGAAGATACGCAGTATTTT.

The sample holds many counts of this clonotype. The chain links TRBV6-5 to TRBJ2-1, with TRBD2 matching over 13 bases. Germline V lookup: CDR1 MNHEY, CDR2 SVGAGI. The length of the CDR3 is 15 residues. Trimming at V came to 6 bases and at J to 6 bases, leaving 5 bases not matched to a gene. The CDR3 DNA sequence: TGTGCCAGCAGCCAAACTAGCGGGGGGGCCAATGAGCAGTTCTTC. Translating it yields CASSQTSGGANEQFF.

The table lists this clonotype with a few counts. The chain employs TRBV19 and TRBJ2-5; perhaps TRBD1 as D (6 bases). The CDR3 is 15 residues long. Trimming removed 3 bases at V and 4 bases at J, with 15 bases between. Germline-derived CDR1 and CDR2 are LNHDA and SQIVND (reference sequence). The CDR3 sequence is CASSIPQGNRETQYF. DNA for the CDR3: TGTGCCAGTAGTATCCCCCAGGGGAATCGAGAGACCCAGTACTTC.

The chain joins TRBV20-1 to TRBJ2-3, with 10 bases matching TRBD2. The germline gives CDR1 DFQATT, CDR2 SNEGSKA (reference sequence). The CDR3 loop spans 15 amino acids. DNA for the CDR3: TGCATTGCGAGTGGTGCACTAGCGGGGACAGATACGCAGTATTTT. Translated, it gives CIASGALAGTDTQYF.

Many counts were recorded for this clonotype. V and J are TRBV11-2 and TRBJ2-7; 8 bases are shared with TRBD2. V lost 2 bases, J lost 5 bases, and 5 bases stayed unmatched. Germline CDR1 and CDR2: SGHAT and FQNNGV. CDR3 length: 14 amino acids. CDR3 protein: CASSLNRLANEQYF. The CDR3 DNA follows: TGTGCCAGCAGCTTAAATCGACTAGCGAACGAGCAGTACTTC.

This clonotype is medium-sized in the sample. The V gene is TRBV29-1, the J gene TRBJ1-1; 7 nucleotides agree with TRBD1. This CDR3 region has 13 residues. Germline V lookup: CDR1 SQVTM, CDR2 ANQGSEA. After removal of 7 bases from V and 4 bases from J, the junction contained 9 bases not matched to a gene. The CDR3 loop reads CSAGEGQTTEAFF. The CDR3 region has the DNA TGCAGCGCTGGCGAGGGACAGACCACTGAAGCTTTCTTT.

This clonotype occurred many times. CDR3 sequence (DNA): TGTGCCAGCAGCTTCCCCGGGACAATCGTAGACAATGAGCAGTTCTTC. This sequence encodes CASSFPGTIVDNEQFF. The chain joins TRBV5-6 to TRBJ2-1; a possible D gene is TRBD1 (6 bases). Looked up from germline, CDR1 is SGHDT and CDR2 is YYEEEE. Trimming shortened V by 2 bases and J by 5 bases, and 17 bases separated the two germline ends. The CDR3 is 16 amino acids.

The CDR3 coding sequence is TGTGCCATCAGTATAGCGGGGGAGGATACGCAGTATTTT. Residues: CAISIAGEDTQYF. V and J are TRBV10-3 and TRBJ2-3, with TRBD2 matching 9 bases. J lost 6 bases, V lost 5 bases, and 3 bases had no gene match. Germline loops: CDR1 ENHRY, CDR2 SYGVKD. The CDR3 runs 13 residues.

This clonotype was seen repeatedly, ten times or more. The chain employs TRBV15 and TRBJ1-6; D unclear. The germline CDR1 and CDR2 sequences are LNHNV and YYDKDF (reference sequence). The V end lost 0 bases, the J end lost 7 bases, and 16 bases lay between the germline ends. The CDR3 loop spans 17 amino acids. CDR3 region: CATSRETVTVLNSPLHF. As DNA, the CDR3 is TGTGCCACCAGCAGAGAAACAGTTACAGTTTTAAATTCACCCCTCCACTTT.

For this clonotype: A much larger clone differs by one base, so this may be a read error. The chain recombines TRBV7-9 with TRBJ1-1, with 7 bases aligning to TRBD1. Per the germline V gene, CDR1 is SEHNR and CDR2 is FQNEAQ (reference sequence). The CDR3 runs to 14 residues. CDR3 region: CGSSQGGYGTEAFF. The DNA of the CDR3 is TGTGGCAGCAGTCAAGGGGGCTACGGCACTGAAGCTTTCTTT.

This clonotype has ten or more counts. The chain combines TRBV27 with TRBJ1-5; D not certain. Germline CDR1 reads MNHEY; CDR2 reads SMNVEV (reference sequence). CDR3 length equals 14 residues. V was shortened by 4 bases and J by 7 bases, with 14 bases between the two germline ends. The CDR3 DNA reads as TGTGCCAGCAGTTACGGACCGAAGGAGCAGCCCCAGCATTTT. This encodes CASSYGPKEQPQHF.

This clonotype is labeled medium-sized. The chain joins TRBV28 to TRBJ2-5; a weak D match, TRBD2 (6 bases). With 4 bases removed from V and 2 bases from J, the gap between germline ends came to 11 bases. The length of the CDR3 is 14 residues. Germline assignment: CDR1 MDHEN and CDR2 SYDVKM. Here the CDR3 DNA reads TGTGCCAGCAGTTCTAGCGCGGTACAAGAGACCCAGTACTTC. Protein sequence: CASSSSAVQETQYF.

The table lists this clonotype with many counts. The chain links TRBV19 to TRBJ1-4; D unresolved. This CDR3 spans 13 amino acids. CDR1 is LNHDA, CDR2 SQIVND, per germline (reference sequence). Between the trimmed V and J ends, which lost 7 bases and 8 bases, there was a span of 14 bases. In DNA, the CDR3 is TGTGCCAGTAAAGCGGACCGTGTAGAAAAACTGTTTTTT. Its protein is CASKADRVEKLFF.

Ten or more counts support this clonotype. This CDR3 is CASTTRIYGYTF. In DNA, the CDR3 is TGTGCCAGCACCACCAGGATCTATGGCTACACCTTC. This chain connects TRBV28 to TRBJ1-2, with D uncertain. Germline V gene sequence: CDR1 MDHEN, CDR2 SYDVKM. V was clipped by 7 bases and J by 4 bases, with 10 bases between them. The CDR3 totals 12 residues.

This clonotype was found many times. The chain links TRBV14 to TRBJ2-7; possible D gene TRBD2, 6 bases. Germline CDR1 reads SGHDN; CDR2 reads FVKESK. V lost 5 bases to trimming and J lost 3 bases, with 11 bases between them. The CDR3 consists of 13 residues. CDR3 sequence: CASSFVGGYEQYF. As DNA, the CDR3 is TGTGCCAGCAGCTTCGTCGGGGGCTACGAGCAGTACTTC.

This clonotype has a handful of counts. The gene calls are TRBV15 and TRBJ2-5; possible D gene TRBD1, 5 bases. CDR3 length: 15 residues. CDR1 is LNHNV, CDR2 YYDKDF, per germline (reference sequence). V was clipped by 5 bases and J by 2 bases, with 15 bases between them. The CDR3 here is CATSAIVGRQETQYF. CDR3 nucleotide sequence: TGTGCCACCAGCGCCATTGTGGGGCGGCAAGAGACCCAGTACTTC.

This clonotype was counted many times. J is TRBJ1-1 and V is TRBV29-1; D not certain. Germline V lookup: CDR1 SQVTM, CDR2 ANQGSEA. V lost 7 bases to trimming and J lost 5 bases, with 23 bases between them. CDR3 length: 15 amino acids. The chain's CDR3 is CSAVTWAGVRTEAFF. CDR3 DNA sequence: TGCAGCGCCGTAACGTGGGCCGGAGTGAGGACTGAAGCTTTCTTT.

This clonotype was observed many times. The chain links TRBV20-1 to TRBJ1-1; a possible D gene is TRBD1 (6 bases). CDR3 size: 11 residues. V dropped 5 bases and J dropped 10 bases, with 14 bases sitting between them. Germline V gene lookup returns CDR1 DFQATT and CDR2 SNEGSKA (reference sequence). The CDR3 loop reads CSAGWGGGAFF. The CDR3 nucleotides read TGCAGTGCTGGATGGGGAGGGGGAGCTTTCTTT.